This TCR beta chain was documented in a study of T cells after yellow fever vaccination. The CDR3 contains 15 residues. Germline values: CDR1 LGHDT, CDR2 YNNKEL (reference sequence). TCRdb fed the 5' RACE reads into MiXCR, producing one record per CDR3 protein. Among roughly 330,000 distinct CDR3 sequences, 6.8% were seen once, and the ten largest hold about 18%. Concerning this clonotype: The germline gene is not matched at one end of the junction; a read error may be the cause.

This TCR was sampled from a man aged 18 to 30 who received the YFV17D yellow fever vaccine. The chain combines TRBV3-1 with TRBJ1-5; unclear D gene. Sequenced material: PBMCs, taken more than 40 days after the first yellow fever vaccination. CDR3 residues: CATSQDGQGNQPQHF. For the CDR3, the DNA is TGTGCCACCAGCCAAGATGGGCAGGGCAATCAGCCCCAGCATTTT.